This TCR beta chain came from a study of blood T cell repertoires in COVID-19. Study context: Whether acute or convalescent, the COVID-19 samples came from the United States, Italy and Spain.

The V gene's germline CDR1 is SGHNT and CDR2 YYREEE (reference sequence). This CDR3 comprises 15 residues. J gave up 1 base and V 7 bases, and 8 bases lay outside the gene matches. Method: immunoSEQ multiplex PCR; TCRdb's copy keeps in-frame clones and lacks some. Altogether 200,000 to 300,000 clones are present, 65% to 90% being singletons, with the ten largest covering 4.5% to 6%. Patients of the Seattle cohort, enrolled during active infection, were followed longitudinally. The source material was peripheral blood. The clonotype was recovered from a middle-aged man with COVID-19, enrolled during active disease. This chain connects TRBV5-4 to TRBJ2-3; 8 bases are a match to TRBD2. CDR3 nucleotide sequence: TGTGCCAGCCGACTCCGGGGGGGCGGCACAGATACGCAGTATTTT. Encoded protein: CASRLRGGGTDTQYF.